This entry features one T cell receptor beta chain sequence. Germline CDR1 and CDR2: SGHTA and FQGTGA. This CDR3 comprises 13 residues. V was clipped by 2 bases and J by 9 bases, with 11 bases between them. These data are taken from a study of blood T cell repertoires in COVID-19. Study-wide background: Researchers got acute and convalescent COVID-19 samples from the United States, Italy and Spain. T cells, B-cell-depleted T cells, or PBMCs provided the cDNA or gDNA that served as material.

In the authors' methods: The assay estimated nucleated cells by amplifying reference gene primers. Libraries were prepared by immunoSEQ multiplex PCR; TCRdb keeps only in-frame clonotypes and omits some of them. V and J calls plus clone size are reproduced from that table; the DNA served to infer D and trimming. The data contain hundreds of thousands of clones, about 90% of them singletons. Sample: peripheral blood. This receptor was obtained from a woman in her 70s with COVID-19, enrolled during active disease. The chain carries TRBV7-3 and TRBJ2-1; D is uncertain. CDR3 residues: CASSLGSSGEQFF. CDR3 nucleotides: TGTGCCAGCAGCTTAGGGTCGTCGGGTGAGCAGTTCTTC.